This entry lists 25 T cell receptor beta chains sequenced from one sample in a study of cytomegalovirus exposure and HLA in healthy donors. 13 Jbeta primers and 60 Vbeta primers were used for the PCR. The table came from immunoSEQ multiplex PCR; TCRdb's copy has only in-frame clones and leaves some out. Its listing shows about 64,000 clones. Sequencing was performed on PBMCs. The source of these receptors is a woman under 30 in good health and CMV-seronegative.

The CDR3 DNA reads TGTGCCTGGAGTAGCGGGGGGGCAACAGCCTACGAGCAGTACTTC. Translation: CAWSSGGATAYEQYF. The rearrangement uses TRBV30 and TRBJ2-7, with 10 bases matching TRBD2. CDR3 length equals 15 residues. The ends lost 2 bases at V and 2 bases at J; junction bases unmatched: 6. Per germline, CDR1 GTSNPN and CDR2 SVGIG (reference sequence).

The chain joins TRBV4-2 to TRBJ1-2, with unresolved D. This CDR3 is built from 16 residues. V lost 0 bases and J lost 2, with 13 bases in between. In germline, CDR1 is LGHNA, CDR2 YNFKEQ. The CDR3 spells CASSQDFGFRNYGYTF. In nucleotides, the CDR3 is TGTGCCAGCAGCCAAGATTTCGGGTTCCGAAACTATGGCTACACCTTC.

This chain uses TRBV12-5 with TRBJ2-7; unclear D gene. Germline-derived CDR1 and CDR2 are LGHNT and FRNRAP. CDR3 size: 13 residues. Trimming stripped 9 bases from V and 3 bases from J, with 15 bases between. For the CDR3, the DNA is TGTGCTAGCCGCCTTGAGATAAGCTACGAGCAGTACTTC. Amino acids: CASRLEISYEQYF.

This rearrangement joins TRBV19 to TRBJ1-1; D not resolved. The CDR3 has 15 residues. In germline, CDR1 is LNHDA, CDR2 SQIVND (reference sequence). The V and J ends lost 3 bases and 0 bases respectively, with 11 bases between them. In DNA form, the CDR3 reads TGTGCCAGTAGTATTTATCGGGTCATGAACACTGAAGCTTTCTTT. Protein sequence: CASSIYRVMNTEAFF.

This chain connects TRBV5-5 to TRBJ1-1; 8 nucleotides line up with TRBD1. Germline trimming cut 3 bases from V and 6 bases from J; bases unmatched to any gene: 7. The germline V gene has CDR1 SGHKS and CDR2 YYEKEE (reference sequence). This CDR3 has 14 amino acids. The CDR3 loop is CASSSGTGGAEAFF. The DNA for the CDR3 is TGTGCCAGCAGCTCCGGGACAGGAGGCGCTGAAGCTTTCTTT.

The gene calls are TRBV5-4 and TRBJ2-7; 10 nucleotides match TRBD2. J was trimmed by 0 bases and V by 4 bases; bases with no gene match: 7. The CDR3 consists of 16 residues. Germline CDR1 is SGHNT and CDR2 is YYREEE (reference sequence). CDR3 sequence reads: CASSGAASGGSYEQYF. CDR3 nucleotide sequence: TGTGCCAGCAGCGGGGCAGCTAGCGGGGGCTCCTACGAGCAGTACTTC.

The V and J genes are TRBV28 and TRBJ2-7; D is ambiguous. Germline loops: CDR1 MDHEN, CDR2 SYDVKM. CDR3 length: 14 amino acids. Trimming pared 3 bases from V and 4 bases from J, leaving 13 bases between. Written as DNA, the CDR3 is TGTGCCAGCAGTTTGAGAGGTTTACTGTACGAGCAGTACTTC. Encoded protein: CASSLRGLLYEQYF.

The chain uses TRBV6-1 and TRBJ2-5; 8 positions match TRBD1. This CDR3 is 15 amino acids long. V was clipped by 7 bases and J by 10 bases; unmatched bases: 17. Germline values: CDR1 MNHNS, CDR2 SASEGT. The CDR3 region is CASKLQGVSIEGQYF. The CDR3 bases are TGTGCCAGCAAACTACAGGGGGTCAGCATTGAGGGCCAGTACTTC.

The J gene is TRBJ1-6, the V gene TRBV7-9; D gene unclear. V was shortened by 5 bases and J by 6 bases, with 11 bases between the two germline ends. The CDR3 consists of 14 residues. Germline V lookup: CDR1 SEHNR, CDR2 FQNEAQ (reference sequence). As DNA, the CDR3 is TGTGCCAGCAGCCTCCCGCGGCCTAATTCACCCCTCCACTTT. It codes for CASSLPRPNSPLHF.

This chain links TRBV5-1 with TRBJ1-4, with D possibly TRBD1 on 6 matching bases. This CDR3 region has 21 residues. V lost 5 bases and J lost 2, with 31 bases in between. Germline V gene data show CDR1 as SGHRS and CDR2 as YFSETQ. The CDR3 sequence is CASSFVKWGDRFGKTNEKLFF. CDR3 in DNA: TGCGCCAGCAGTTTTGTAAAATGGGGCGACAGGTTCGGGAAGACTAATGAAAAACTGTTTTTT.

The rearrangement joins TRBV11-2 to TRBJ2-7; D is undetermined. This CDR3 is built from 12 residues. The V and J ends lost 1 base and 6 bases respectively, with 7 bases between them. In germline, CDR1 is SGHAT, CDR2 FQNNGV. The CDR3 sequence: CASSLGFSEQYF. CDR3 coding DNA: TGTGCCAGCAGCTTAGGATTCAGCGAGCAGTACTTC.

The genes are TRBV2 and TRBJ2-5; 8 nucleotides align to TRBD1. The end of the DNA fits TRBJ2-7 better, so the J call may be wrong. Germline CDR1 and CDR2: SNHLY and FYNNEI. The CDR3 extends over 13 amino acids. CDR3 DNA: TGTGCCAGCCTCGGACAGGGTCCCTACGAGCAGTACTTC. Its translation is CASLGQGPYEQYF.

CDR3 region: CASSLTDSPNSNQPQHF. DNA for the CDR3: TGTGCCAGCAGCTTGACAGACAGCCCTAATAGCAATCAGCCCCAGCATTTT. The chain couples TRBV5-5 to TRBJ1-5, with D perhaps matching TRBD1 (5 bases). This CDR3 contains 17 residues. With 1 base removed from V and 0 bases from J, the gap between germline ends came to 14 bases. CDR1 is SGHKS and CDR2 is YYEKEE in the germline V gene (reference sequence).

The chain joins TRBV6-1 to TRBJ1-4; D is unresolved. Trimming left V 8 bases short and J 11 bases short, with 12 bases between. The V gene's germline CDR1 is MNHNS and CDR2 SASEGT. The CDR3 contains 11 residues. For the CDR3, the DNA is TGTGCCAGCGTTCGAGGCGGGAAACTGTTTTTT. Protein: CASVRGGKLFF.

The V and J genes are TRBV7-2 and TRBJ2-7; 10 bases agree with TRBD2. The length of the CDR3 is 15 residues. CDR1 and CDR2 (germline): SGHTA, FQGNSA. The J segment lost 3 bases and the V segment lost 5 bases, leaving 7 bases of the junction unmatched. Here the CDR3 DNA reads TGTGCCAGCAGCGCTAGCGGGAGAGGGGTCTACGAGCAGTACTTC. It codes for CASSASGRGVYEQYF.

The chain employs TRBV15 and TRBJ2-7; a weak D match, TRBD1 (5 bases). Trimming took 5 bases from V and 3 from J, leaving 8 bases between them. This CDR3 spans 12 amino acids. The germline CDR1 and CDR2 sequences are LNHNV and YYDKDF (reference sequence). The CDR3 reads CATSGDSYEQYF. CDR3 nucleotides: TGTGCCACCAGCGGCGACAGCTACGAGCAGTACTTC.

The chain links TRBV25-1 to TRBJ2-5; D remains ambiguous. This CDR3 has 16 residues. Trimming took off 6 bases at V and 2 bases at J, with 19 bases between the two ends. Looked up from germline, CDR1 is MGHDK and CDR2 is SYGVNS. This CDR3 reads CASSQSWISRQETQYF. The CDR3 DNA follows: TGTGCCAGCAGCCAGTCTTGGATTAGCCGACAAGAGACCCAGTACTTC.

V usage is TRBV29-1 and J usage is TRBJ2-1; 8 positions agree with TRBD2. This CDR3 region has 14 residues. After removal of 2 bases from V and 4 bases from J, the junction contained 4 bases not matched to a gene. Per the germline V gene, CDR1 is SQVTM and CDR2 is ANQGSEA. CDR3 bases: TGCAGCGTTGAAACTAGCGGTGATTACAATGAGCAGTTCTTC. Amino acids: CSVETSGDYNEQFF.

The gene calls are TRBV6-1 and TRBJ2-7, with D hard to call. V was clipped by 2 bases and J by 7 bases, with 6 bases between them. This CDR3 is 11 amino acids long. CDR1 is MNHNS, CDR2 SASEGT, per germline. CDR3 DNA: TGTGCCAGCAGTGAACTTAGTGAGCAGTACTTC. Amino acids: CASSELSEQYF.

V is TRBV25-1 and J is TRBJ1-2; tentatively, D is TRBD1 (6 bases). This CDR3 is 14 amino acids long. Germline CDR1 reads MGHDK; CDR2 reads SYGVNS. V was trimmed by 3 bases and J by 4 bases, leaving 12 bases between them. The CDR3 reads CASSEPDRFYGYTF. The CDR3 bases are TGTGCCAGCAGTGAGCCTGACAGGTTCTATGGCTACACCTTC.

The chain couples TRBV9 to TRBJ2-2; 10 nucleotides line up with TRBD1. The CDR3 runs 16 residues. CDR1 and CDR2 from the germline V gene are SGDLS and YYNGEE. V gave up 2 bases and J gave up 4 bases; unmatched junction bases: 5. The CDR3 sequence: CASSVGQGSTTGELFF. In DNA form, the CDR3 reads TGTGCCAGCAGCGTGGGACAGGGGAGTACCACCGGGGAGCTGTTTTTT.

The CDR3 reads CASSVDGHIAKNIQYF. In nucleotides, the CDR3 is TGTGCCAGCAGCGTAGATGGTCACATAGCCAAAAACATTCAGTACTTC. The chain uses TRBV9 and TRBJ2-4; D gene unclear. The V end lost 0 bases, the J end lost 0 bases, and 10 bases lay between the germline ends. Germline lookup yields CDR1 SGDLS and CDR2 YYNGEE. CDR3 length: 16 residues.

The chain is built from TRBV5-1 and TRBJ1-2; 7 nucleotides agree with TRBD1. This CDR3 comprises 14 residues. Germline V gene sequence: CDR1 SGHRS, CDR2 YFSETQ. With V trimmed by 5 bases and J by 2 bases, 6 bases remained unmatched. This CDR3 reads CASRRAGGNYGYTF. CDR3 DNA sequence: TGCGCCAGCAGACGGGCAGGGGGAAACTATGGCTACACCTTC.

Remarks on this clone: Compared with germline, one end of the junction differs, possibly owing to a read error. The chain is built from TRBV11-3 and TRBJ2-1, with D unclear. From germline, CDR1 is SGHNT and CDR2 YENEEA. The CDR3 is made up of 17 amino acids. The CDR3 nucleotides are TGTGCCAGCAGCCCGAGATACAGTGTAAGCTCCGACAATGAGCAGTTCTTC. It translates to CASSPRYSVSSDNEQFF.

CDR3 sequence: CASSEGQGQETQYF. As DNA, the CDR3 is TGTGCCAGCAGCGAGGGACAGGGACAAGAGACCCAGTACTTC. This sequence joins TRBV25-1 and TRBJ2-5; TRBD1 matches at 9 bases. Per the germline V gene, CDR1 is MGHDK and CDR2 is SYGVNS. V trimming: 6 bases; J trimming: 2 bases; junction bases outside the gene matches: 4. The CDR3 spans 14 residues.